These 30 T cell receptor beta chains came from one sample sequenced in a study of cytomegalovirus exposure and HLA in healthy donors listed by TCRdb under 2017. The library relied on the immunoSEQ multiplex PCR assay. For the multiplex PCR, a mixture combining 60 forward primers for TCR Vbeta segments and 13 reverse primers for TCR Jbeta segments was used. TCRdb retrieved this table from immuneACCESS and kept in-frame rearrangements only. Not all clones are present; in checked studies, unresolved V genes account for under half, and no reason is known for the remainder. The sample profile shows 120,000 or so clones; around three quarters of them were found once. 1% of the sample is held by the ten biggest clonotypes. Sequencing was performed on PBMCs. The receptor set was obtained from a man in his forties or fifties in good health and CMV-seronegative.

This clone was observed once. This chain connects TRBV11-3 to TRBJ1-3, with D perhaps matching TRBD1 (5 bases). There are 18 residues in the CDR3. The V end was cut by 1 base, the J end by 0 bases, with 16 bases between. CDR1 and CDR2 from the germline V gene are SGHNT and YENEEA. The CDR3 reads CASSLGGPGELSGNTIYF. In nucleotides, the CDR3 is TGTGCCAGCAGCTTAGGGGGCCCGGGAGAGCTCTCTGGAAACACCATATATTTT.

V gene TRBV2 combines with J gene TRBJ2-1; D is possibly TRBD1 (5 bases). CDR1 is SNHLY, CDR2 FYNNEI, per germline. This CDR3 has 14 amino acids. V dropped 4 bases and J dropped 12 bases, with 19 bases sitting between them. The CDR3 DNA reads as TGTGCCAGCAGTGTAGGTCAGGGTCGAACGGGGCAGTTCTTC. Protein sequence: CASSVGQGRTGQFF.

In its sample, this clone was seen once. The chain couples TRBV29-1 to TRBJ2-3; tentatively, D is TRBD2 (5 bases). This CDR3 has 15 residues. Germline V gives CDR1 SQVTM, CDR2 ANQGSEA. V lost 7 bases, J lost 2 bases, and 19 bases lay in between. The CDR3 reads CSGRRQTLNTDTQYF. Written as DNA, the CDR3 is TGCAGCGGGAGGAGGCAGACACTCAACACAGATACGCAGTATTTT.

The chain combines TRBV5-1 with TRBJ2-2; 7 bases are a match to TRBD1. Germline-derived CDR1 and CDR2 are SGHRS and YFSETQ. This CDR3 contains 14 residues. The V segment lost 1 base and the J segment 5 bases; nucleotides outside the gene matches: 2. The DNA of the CDR3 is TGCGCCAGCAGCTTGACAGGGGAGACCGGGGAGCTGTTTTTT. It codes for CASSLTGETGELFF.

The chain couples TRBV19 to TRBJ1-5, with unresolved D. V was clipped by 5 bases and J by 1 base, with 18 bases between them. The CDR3 loop spans 17 amino acids. The germline V gene has CDR1 LNHDA and CDR2 SQIVND (reference sequence). In DNA form, the CDR3 reads TGTGCCAGTAGTTTTAATGGAGTCAAGATAAGCAATCAGCCCCAGCATTTT. Its protein is CASSFNGVKISNQPQHF.

V and J are TRBV5-1 and TRBJ1-4, with D possibly being TRBD1 (6 bases). Germline CDR1 and CDR2: SGHRS and YFSETQ. The CDR3 covers 16 residues. With 0 bases removed from V and 5 bases from J, the gap between germline ends came to 14 bases. The CDR3 loop is CASSLAPTGTNEKLFF. As DNA, the CDR3 is TGCGCCAGCAGCTTGGCACCCACAGGGACCAATGAAAAACTGTTTTTT.

The rearrangement uses TRBV18 and TRBJ1-1; 9 bases are shared with TRBD1. V shed 3 bases, J shed 4 bases, and the junction held 15 bases outside the gene matches. This CDR3 is built from 18 residues. Per the germline V gene, CDR1 is KGHSH and CDR2 is LQKENI. CDR3 residues: CASSPSMLDRGSGTEAFF. In DNA form, the CDR3 reads TGTGCCAGCTCACCTTCGATGCTAGACAGGGGGTCGGGCACTGAAGCTTTCTTT.

The rearrangement joins TRBV10-3 to TRBJ2-5; 7 positions agree with TRBD2. The V gene's germline CDR1 is ENHRY and CDR2 SYGVKD. With 0 bases clipped from V and 7 bases from J, the junction kept 8 bases outside the gene matches. The CDR3 is made up of 15 amino acids. The CDR3 sequence is CAISESTSAPGTQYF. CDR3 DNA: TGTGCCATCAGTGAGTCAACTAGCGCACCCGGGACCCAGTACTTC.

This rearrangement joins TRBV19 to TRBJ2-3; 9 bases align to TRBD2. The CDR3 contains 17 residues. The germline V gene encodes CDR1 LNHDA and CDR2 SQIVND (reference sequence). Trimming at V came to 3 bases and at J to 2 bases, leaving 9 bases not matched to a gene. CDR3 region: CASSIRGRAGFTDTQYF. The CDR3 DNA follows: TGTGCCAGTAGTATTCGCGGGAGGGCCGGGTTCACAGATACGCAGTATTTT.

The gene calls are TRBV7-2 and TRBJ1-5, with 9 bases that match TRBD1. V gave up 4 bases and J gave up 6 bases; unmatched junction bases: 4. The germline CDR1 and CDR2 sequences are SGHTA and FQGNSA. This CDR3 is built from 14 residues. The CDR3 loop reads CASSSDRGTQPQHF. In DNA, the CDR3 is TGTGCCAGCAGCTCGGACAGGGGAACTCAGCCCCAGCATTTT.

The V call is TRBV6-5, the J call TRBJ2-5; D might be TRBD2 (7 bases). The V gene's germline CDR1 is MNHEY and CDR2 SVGAGI. The V gene lost 0 bases and the J gene lost 5 bases, with 13 bases spanning the gap. This CDR3 has 15 amino acids. The CDR3 DNA reads as TGTGCCAGCAGTTACTCGGCGGGGGCCTGGGAGACCCAGTACTTC. Protein sequence: CASSYSAGAWETQYF.

This CDR3 reads CASSLGQGLDTEAFF. Written as DNA, the CDR3 is TGCGCCAGCAGCTTGGGCCAGGGGTTGGACACTGAAGCTTTCTTT. The chain uses TRBV5-1 and TRBJ1-1; TRBD1 might be the D (6 bases). Germline V gene sequence: CDR1 SGHRS, CDR2 YFSETQ. With 0 bases removed from V and 3 bases from J, the gap between germline ends came to 12 bases. This CDR3 spans 15 amino acids.

The chain is built from TRBV19 and TRBJ1-5, with D maybe TRBD1 (6 bases). Per the germline V gene, CDR1 is LNHDA and CDR2 is SQIVND (reference sequence). The length of the CDR3 is 12 residues. The V end was cut by 5 bases, the J end by 9 bases, with 11 bases between. This CDR3 reads CASSLQGRPQHF. The CDR3 bases are TGTGCCAGTAGTCTACAGGGCCGGCCCCAGCATTTT.

This chain connects TRBV4-1 to TRBJ2-7, with TRBD2 identical over 10 bases. Looked up from germline, CDR1 is MGHRA and CDR2 is YSYEKL. V lost 0 bases to trimming and J lost 2 bases; unmatched junction nucleotides: 4. The CDR3 length is 16 residues. DNA of the CDR3: TGCGCCAGCAGCCAAGAGCCTAGCGGGAGCCCCTACGAGCAGTACTTC. Amino acids: CASSQEPSGSPYEQYF.

The V and J genes are TRBV5-1 and TRBJ2-7; TRBD2 matches at 12 bases. The CDR3 loop spans 15 amino acids. In germline, CDR1 is SGHRS, CDR2 YFSETQ. Trimming at V came to 2 bases and at J to 3 bases, leaving 3 bases not matched to a gene. The CDR3 DNA reads TGCGCCAGCAGCTTCGGACTAGCGGGAAGCTACGAGCAGTACTTC. Amino acids: CASSFGLAGSYEQYF.

This chain uses TRBV6-1 with TRBJ1-4, with D tentatively TRBD1 (6 bases). The CDR3 has 13 residues. V lost 11 bases and J 3 bases, leaving 13 bases between the germline ends. From germline, CDR1 is MNHNS and CDR2 SASEGT. The CDR3 reads CAGRGSANEKLFF. DNA of the CDR3: TGTGCCGGTAGGGGGTCGGCTAATGAAAAACTGTTTTTT.

The chain joins TRBV5-1 to TRBJ2-2; D might be TRBD1 (6 bases). Germline V gene data show CDR1 as SGHRS and CDR2 as YFSETQ. The CDR3 length is 15 residues. Trimming left V 4 bases short and J 0 bases short, with 10 bases between. CDR3 DNA: TGCGCCAGCAGCGAGGGACATGCGAACACCGGGGAGCTGTTTTTT. Translation: CASSEGHANTGELFF. Full variable domain (outside the CDR3, taken from reference TRBV5-1 and TRBJ2-2): KAGVTQTPRYLIKTRGQQVTLSCSPISGHRSVSWYQQTPGQGLQFLFEYFSETQRNKGNFPGRFSGRQFSNSRSEMNVSTLELGDSALYLCASSEGHANTGELFFGEGSRLTVL.

The chain links TRBV7-7 to TRBJ2-5; 9 bases line up with TRBD1. The CDR3 is 14 residues long. Losses at the gene ends were 5 bases for V and 5 bases for J; bases not matched to a gene: 6. CDR1 is SSHAT and CDR2 is FNYEAQ in the germline V gene (reference sequence). The CDR3 spells CASSLNRGPETQYF. The DNA for the CDR3 is TGTGCCAGCAGCCTCAACAGGGGGCCTGAGACCCAGTACTTC.

The chain joins TRBV21-1 to TRBJ2-2; the D call TRBD2 from the table was never checked on the DNA. TRBV21-1 is labeled a pseudogene. This CDR3 has 16 residues. In nucleotides, the CDR3 is TGTGCCAGCATCCAAGAGGGCGGGAGGTACACCGGGGAGCTGTTTTTT. Its translation is CASIQEGGRYTGELFF.

The chain joins TRBV11-1 to TRBJ2-7; D is possibly TRBD1 (6 bases). Deletions cut 3 bases from V and 6 bases from J, with 12 bases between. The CDR3 spans 13 residues. Germline values: CDR1 SGHAT, CDR2 FQDESV (reference sequence). CDR3 sequence (DNA): TGTGCCAGCAGCTTCCAGGGGACCCTCGAGCAGTACTTC. This encodes CASSFQGTLEQYF.

The V and J genes are TRBV28 and TRBJ1-2, with 7 bases identical to TRBD1. Germline V gene lookup returns CDR1 MDHEN and CDR2 SYDVKM. This CDR3 region has 13 residues. After removal of 5 bases from V and 4 bases from J, the junction contained 4 bases not matched to a gene. This CDR3 is CASSSGQAYGYTF. For the CDR3, the DNA is TGTGCCAGCAGTAGCGGACAGGCCTATGGCTACACCTTC.

This clone turned up a few times. The rearrangement joins TRBV5-6 to TRBJ1-6; TRBD1 matches at 9 bases. CDR1 SGHDT and CDR2 YYEEEE come from the germline V gene. The CDR3 is 14 residues long. Trimming removed 3 bases from V and 9 bases from J; junction bases left unmatched: 4. The CDR3 DNA reads as TGTGCCAGCAGCTGGGGGGACAGGGTTTCACCCCTCCACTTT. Translation: CASSWGDRVSPLHF.

This clone was counted between two and nine times. The identical CDR3 is also encoded by other nucleotide sequences in the sample. The chain couples TRBV18 to TRBJ1-6, with D uncertain. Trimming took 3 bases from V and 12 from J, leaving 15 bases between them. CDR1 is KGHSH and CDR2 is LQKENI in the germline V gene. The CDR3 contains 14 residues. The CDR3 bases are TGTGCCAGCTCACCCGCCGGCGCCCGGGAACCCCTCCACTTT. This encodes CASSPAGAREPLHF.

The V and J genes are TRBV27 and TRBJ1-1; 7 bases fit TRBD1. This CDR3 spans 15 amino acids. V lost 7 bases, J lost 4 bases, and 12 bases stayed unmatched. CDR1 and CDR2 (germline): MNHEY, SMNVEV (reference sequence). CDR3 coding DNA: TGTGCCAGCACCCTTATAGGAGGGGGCGGCACTGAAGCTTTCTTT. Protein product: CASTLIGGGGTEAFF.

This chain connects TRBV29-1 to TRBJ2-5; TRBD1 agrees at 8 bases. J was trimmed by 3 bases and V by 3 bases; bases with no gene match: 9. There are 15 residues in the CDR3. CDR1 is SQVTM and CDR2 is ANQGSEA in the germline V gene. CDR3 protein: CSVDGDRRDEETQYF. CDR3 DNA: TGCAGCGTTGATGGGGACAGGAGGGATGAAGAGACCCAGTACTTC. Looking up the rest from reference TRBV29-1 and TRBJ2-5 gives the full variable domain: SAVISQKPSRDICQRGTSLTIQCQVDSQVTMMFWYRQQPGQSLTLIATANQGSEATYESGFVIDKFPISRPNLTFSTLTVSNMSPEDSSIYLCSVDGDRRDEETQYFGPGTRLLVL.

V gene TRBV30 combines with J gene TRBJ1-5; D is undetermined. The CDR3 has 14 amino acids. Trimming left V 0 bases short and J 11 bases short, with 17 bases between. Looked up from germline, CDR1 is GTSNPN and CDR2 is SVGIG (reference sequence). The CDR3 nucleotides are TGTGCCTGGAGTGTTTCCCGCACCGCGTCGACCCAGCATTTT. It codes for CAWSVSRTASTQHF.

This clone is a singleton in its sample. J is TRBJ1-2 and V is TRBV15; TRBD1 might be the D (6 bases). Per germline, CDR1 LNHNV and CDR2 YYDKDF (reference sequence). There are 12 residues in the CDR3. V was pared by 1 base and J by 8 bases, with 8 bases between. The DNA of the CDR3 is TGTGCCACCAGCAGAGCAGGGGAGGGCTACACCTTC. It translates to CATSRAGEGYTF. Using reference TRBV15 and TRBJ1-2 for the parts outside the CDR3, the full variable domain is DAMVIQNPRYQVTQFGKPVTLSCSQTLNHNVMYWYQQKSSQAPKLLFHYYDKDFNNEADTPDNFQSRRPNTSFCFLDIRSPGLGDTAMYLCATSRAGEGYTFGSGTRLTVV.

The chain is built from TRBV7-9 and TRBJ2-5, with 7 bases that match TRBD1. The CDR3 sequence is 13 residues long. Losses at the gene ends were 5 bases for V and 3 bases for J; bases not matched to a gene: 3. Germline CDR1 reads SEHNR; CDR2 reads FQNEAQ (reference sequence). The CDR3 loop is CASSHTGEETQYF. The CDR3 DNA reads as TGTGCCAGCAGCCATACAGGGGAAGAGACCCAGTACTTC.

The chain carries TRBV2 and TRBJ2-3; D is possibly TRBD1 (6 bases). The CDR3 totals 15 residues. Per germline, CDR1 SNHLY and CDR2 FYNNEI. The CDR3, as DNA: TGTGCATCAGGGAGCGACAGGATCGGTGCAGATACGCAGTATTTT. Its protein is CASGSDRIGADTQYF.

There are a few counts of this clone. This chain joins TRBV6-1 and TRBJ1-5, with D uncertain. Germline lookup yields CDR1 MNHNS and CDR2 SASEGT. Between the trimmed V and J ends, which lost 3 bases and 1 base, there was a span of 10 bases. The CDR3 contains 15 residues. In nucleotides, the CDR3 is TGTGCCAGCAGTGAGAGGCAGAGAAGCAATCAGCCCCAGCATTTT. Its translation is CASSERQRSNQPQHF.